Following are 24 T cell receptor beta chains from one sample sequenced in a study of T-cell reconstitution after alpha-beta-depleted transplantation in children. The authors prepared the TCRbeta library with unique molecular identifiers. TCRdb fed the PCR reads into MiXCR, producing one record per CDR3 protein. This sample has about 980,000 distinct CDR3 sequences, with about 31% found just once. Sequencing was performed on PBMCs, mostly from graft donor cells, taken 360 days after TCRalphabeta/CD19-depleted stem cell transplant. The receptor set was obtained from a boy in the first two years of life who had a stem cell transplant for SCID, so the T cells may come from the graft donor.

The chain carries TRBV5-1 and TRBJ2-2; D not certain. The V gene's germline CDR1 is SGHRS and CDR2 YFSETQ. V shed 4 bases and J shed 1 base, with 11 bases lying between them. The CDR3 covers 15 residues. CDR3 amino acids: CASSRRTENTGELFF. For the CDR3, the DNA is TGCGCCAGCAGCCGTAGGACGGAGAACACCGGGGAGCTGTTTTTT.

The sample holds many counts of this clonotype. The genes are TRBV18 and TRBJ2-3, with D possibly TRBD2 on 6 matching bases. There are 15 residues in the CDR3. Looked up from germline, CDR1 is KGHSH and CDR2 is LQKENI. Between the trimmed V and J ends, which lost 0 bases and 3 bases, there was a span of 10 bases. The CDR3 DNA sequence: TGTGCCAGCTCACCACCGGGGGGAAGAACAGATACGCAGTATTTT. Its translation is CASSPPGGRTDTQYF.

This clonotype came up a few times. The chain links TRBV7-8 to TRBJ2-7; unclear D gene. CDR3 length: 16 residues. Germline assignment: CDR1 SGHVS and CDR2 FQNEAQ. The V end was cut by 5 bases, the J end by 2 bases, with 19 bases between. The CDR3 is CASSPRAVLRTYEQYF. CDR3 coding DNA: TGTGCCAGCAGCCCTCGGGCAGTCCTACGGACCTACGAGCAGTACTTC.

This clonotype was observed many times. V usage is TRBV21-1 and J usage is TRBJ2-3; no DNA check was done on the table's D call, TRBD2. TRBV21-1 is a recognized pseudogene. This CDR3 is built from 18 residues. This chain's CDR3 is CASSMVGLAGGCTDTQYF. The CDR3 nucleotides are TGTGCCAGCAGCATGGTGGGACTAGCGGGGGGGTGCACAGATACGCAGTATTTT.

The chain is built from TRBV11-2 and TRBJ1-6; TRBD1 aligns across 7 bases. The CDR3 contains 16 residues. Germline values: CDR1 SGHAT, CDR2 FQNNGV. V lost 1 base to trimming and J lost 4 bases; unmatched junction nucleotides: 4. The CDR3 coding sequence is TGTGCCAGCAGCTTAGGTGGCAGGGGGTATAATTCACCCCTCCACTTT. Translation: CASSLGGRGYNSPLHF.

CDR3 protein: CASSYSRQGAGTQYF. CDR3 DNA sequence: TGTGCCAGCAGTTACTCGAGACAGGGGGCGGGTACGCAGTATTTT. The chain couples TRBV6-5 to TRBJ2-3; 10 nucleotides align to TRBD1. Looked up from germline, CDR1 is MNHEY and CDR2 is SVGAGI. V dropped 0 bases and J dropped 8; count of bases not matched to a gene: 5. CDR3 length: 15 residues.

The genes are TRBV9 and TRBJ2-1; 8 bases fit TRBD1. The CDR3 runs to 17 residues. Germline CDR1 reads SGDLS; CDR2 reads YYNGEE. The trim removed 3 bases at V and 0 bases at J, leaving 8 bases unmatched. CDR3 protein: CASSAGQGAFSYNEQFF. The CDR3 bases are TGTGCCAGCAGCGCAGGACAGGGCGCTTTCTCCTACAATGAGCAGTTCTTC.

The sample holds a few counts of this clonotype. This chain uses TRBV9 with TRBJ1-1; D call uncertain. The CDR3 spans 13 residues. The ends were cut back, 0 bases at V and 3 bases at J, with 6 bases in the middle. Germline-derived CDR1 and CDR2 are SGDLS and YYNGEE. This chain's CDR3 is CASSVGIYTEAFF. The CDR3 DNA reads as TGTGCCAGCAGCGTAGGCATATACACTGAAGCTTTCTTT.

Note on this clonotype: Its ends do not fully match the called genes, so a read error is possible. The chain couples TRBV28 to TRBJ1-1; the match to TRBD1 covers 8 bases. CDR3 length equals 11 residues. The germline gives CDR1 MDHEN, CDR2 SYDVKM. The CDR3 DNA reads TGTGCCAGCAGTTCGAGGCAGGACAGGGCGTTT. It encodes CASSSRQDRAF.

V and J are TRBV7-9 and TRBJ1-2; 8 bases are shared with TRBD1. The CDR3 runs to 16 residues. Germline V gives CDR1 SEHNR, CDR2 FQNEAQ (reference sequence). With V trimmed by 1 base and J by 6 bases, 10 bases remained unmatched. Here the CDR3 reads CASSLGGQVKVHGYTF. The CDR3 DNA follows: TGTGCCAGCAGCTTAGGGGGACAGGTTAAAGTCCATGGCTACACCTTC.

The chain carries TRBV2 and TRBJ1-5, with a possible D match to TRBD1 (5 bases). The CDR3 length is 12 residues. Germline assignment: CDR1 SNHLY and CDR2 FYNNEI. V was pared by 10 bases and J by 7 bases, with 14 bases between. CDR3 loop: CAKGGAEQPQHF. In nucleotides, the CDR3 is TGTGCCAAGGGTGGGGCGGAACAGCCCCAGCATTTT.

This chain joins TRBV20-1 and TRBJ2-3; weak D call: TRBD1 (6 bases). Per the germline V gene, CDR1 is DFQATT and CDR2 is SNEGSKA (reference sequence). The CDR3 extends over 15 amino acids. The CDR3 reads CSSGPQGLKTDTQYF. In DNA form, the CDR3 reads TGCTCCTCCGGGCCACAGGGCTTGAAGACAGATACGCAGTATTTT.

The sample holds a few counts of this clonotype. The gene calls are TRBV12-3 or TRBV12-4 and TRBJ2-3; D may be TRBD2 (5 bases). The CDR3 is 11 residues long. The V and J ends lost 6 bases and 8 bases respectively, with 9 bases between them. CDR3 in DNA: TGTGCCAGCAGCCGGACTGTTACGCAGTATTTT. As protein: CASSRTVTQYF.

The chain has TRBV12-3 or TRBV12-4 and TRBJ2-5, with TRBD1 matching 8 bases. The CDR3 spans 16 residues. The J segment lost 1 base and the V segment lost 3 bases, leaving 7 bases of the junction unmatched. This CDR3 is CASSFPLGQGQETQYF. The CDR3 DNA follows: TGTGCCAGCAGTTTTCCTCTCGGACAGGGCCAAGAGACCCAGTACTTC.

CDR3 bases: TGTGCCAGCAGCCGTTGGGAGAGCAACGAGCAGTACTTC. As protein: CASSRWESNEQYF. V usage is TRBV7-9 and J usage is TRBJ2-7, with D perhaps matching TRBD2 (5 bases). V lost 5 bases and J 5 bases, leaving 13 bases between the germline ends. This CDR3 has 13 residues. Per the germline V gene, CDR1 is SEHNR and CDR2 is FQNEAQ (reference sequence). The full variable domain, completed using reference TRBV7-9 and TRBJ2-7, is DTGVSQNPRHKITKRGQNVTFRCDPISEHNRLYWYRQTLGQGPEFLTYFQNEAQLEKSRLLSDRFSAERPKGSFSTLEIQRTEQGDSAMYLCASSRWESNEQYFGPGTRLTVT.

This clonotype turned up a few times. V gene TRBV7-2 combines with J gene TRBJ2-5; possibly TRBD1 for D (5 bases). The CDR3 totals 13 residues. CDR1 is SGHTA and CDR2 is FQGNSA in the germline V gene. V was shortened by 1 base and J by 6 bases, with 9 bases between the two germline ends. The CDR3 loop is CASSLGVGQTQYF. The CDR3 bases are TGTGCCAGCAGCTTAGGGGTGGGGCAGACCCAGTACTTC.

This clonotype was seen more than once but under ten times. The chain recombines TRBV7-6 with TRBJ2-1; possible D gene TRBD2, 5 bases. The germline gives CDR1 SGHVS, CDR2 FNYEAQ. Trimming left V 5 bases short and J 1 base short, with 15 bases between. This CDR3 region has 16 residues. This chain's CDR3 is CASSVKRESSYNEQFF. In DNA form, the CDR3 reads TGTGCCAGCAGCGTAAAGAGGGAATCATCCTACAATGAGCAGTTCTTC.

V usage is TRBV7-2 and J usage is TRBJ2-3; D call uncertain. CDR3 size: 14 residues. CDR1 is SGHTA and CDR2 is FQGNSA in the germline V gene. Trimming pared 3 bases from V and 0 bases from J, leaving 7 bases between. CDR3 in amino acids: CASSFRESTDTQYF. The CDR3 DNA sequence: TGTGCCAGCAGCTTTCGCGAGAGCACAGATACGCAGTATTTT.

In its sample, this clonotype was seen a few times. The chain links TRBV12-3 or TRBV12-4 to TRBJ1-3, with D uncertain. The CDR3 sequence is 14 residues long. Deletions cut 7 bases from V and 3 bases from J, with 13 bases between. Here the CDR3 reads CASKKPAGGNTIYF. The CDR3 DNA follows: TGTGCCAGCAAAAAACCGGCAGGTGGAAACACCATATATTTT.

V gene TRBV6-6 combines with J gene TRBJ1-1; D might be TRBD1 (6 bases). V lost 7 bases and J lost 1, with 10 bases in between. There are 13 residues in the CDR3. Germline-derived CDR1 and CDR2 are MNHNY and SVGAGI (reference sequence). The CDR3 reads CASTKGQNTEAFF. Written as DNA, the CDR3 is TGTGCCAGCACCAAGGGACAGAACACTGAAGCTTTCTTT.

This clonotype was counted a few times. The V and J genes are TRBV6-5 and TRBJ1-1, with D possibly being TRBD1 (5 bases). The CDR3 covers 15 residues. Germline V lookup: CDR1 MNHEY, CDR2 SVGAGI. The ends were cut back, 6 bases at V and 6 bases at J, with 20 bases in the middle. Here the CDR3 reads CASSYTSDWGAEAFF. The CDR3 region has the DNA TGTGCCAGCAGCTACACGTCAGACTGGGGGGCTGAAGCTTTCTTT.

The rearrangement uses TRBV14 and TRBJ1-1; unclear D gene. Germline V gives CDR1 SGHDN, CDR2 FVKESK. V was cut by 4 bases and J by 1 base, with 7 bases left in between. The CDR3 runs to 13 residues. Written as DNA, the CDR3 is TGTGCCAGCAGCCCTGGATGGAACACTGAAGCTTTCTTT. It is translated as CASSPGWNTEAFF. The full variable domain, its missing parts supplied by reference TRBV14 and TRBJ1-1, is EAGVTQFPSHSVIEKGQTVTLRCDPISGHDNLYWYRRVMGKEIKFLLHFVKESKQDESGMPNNRFLAERTGGTYSTLKVQPAELEDSGVYFCASSPGWNTEAFFGQGTRLTVV.

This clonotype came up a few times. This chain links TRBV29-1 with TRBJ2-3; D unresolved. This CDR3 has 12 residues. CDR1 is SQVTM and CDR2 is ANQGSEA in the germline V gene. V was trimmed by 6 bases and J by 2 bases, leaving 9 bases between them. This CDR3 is CSVRLITDTQYF. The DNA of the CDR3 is TGCAGCGTCCGTCTGATCACAGATACGCAGTATTTT.

CDR3 DNA sequence: TGTGCCAGCAGCTTAGGTGTACTGAGCGGAGAGACCCAGTACTTC. Its translation is CASSLGVLSGETQYF. The chain combines TRBV11-1 with TRBJ2-5; weak D call: TRBD2 (5 bases). The CDR3 runs 15 residues. The germline CDR1 and CDR2 sequences are SGHAT and FQDESV (reference sequence). The V end was cut by 1 base, the J end by 4 bases, with 13 bases between.